A single sample is the source of the 24 T cell receptor beta chains below, sequenced in a study of blood T cell repertoires in COVID-19. Generated by immunoSEQ multiplex PCR, the TCRdb table keeps only in-frame clones and is missing some. The table has around 50,000 clones, approximately 80% seen once. The sample comprised peripheral blood. The receptors shown here come from a man aged 35-49 years with acute or convalescent COVID-19.

This clone has more than one count but fewer than ten. DNA for the CDR3: TGTGCCAGCAGTGAAAATAGAGCAGGCCATCAGCCCCAGCATTTT. This sequence encodes CASSENRAGHQPQHF. The rearrangement links TRBV2 to TRBJ1-5, with no clear D. Trimming pared 2 bases from V and 5 bases from J, leaving 13 bases between. CDR1 is SNHLY, CDR2 FYNNEI, per germline. CDR3 size: 15 residues.

CDR3 in DNA: TGTGCCAGCAGTCCAGATAGCAATCAGCCCCAGCATTTT. It encodes CASSPDSNQPQHF. This chain connects TRBV2 to TRBJ1-5, with D unresolved. This CDR3 is 13 amino acids long. Deletions cut 5 bases from V and 0 bases from J, with 5 bases between. The germline gives CDR1 SNHLY, CDR2 FYNNEI.

The rearrangement links TRBV10-2 to TRBJ2-7; 8 bases match TRBD1. Germline lookup yields CDR1 WSHSY and CDR2 SAAADI. Trimming cost V 5 bases and J 4 bases; bases outside gene matches: 10. The CDR3 spans 15 residues. CDR3 coding DNA: TGCGCCAGCAGTTCCACAGGGGGAGGCGGGTACGAGCAGTACTTC. This translates into CASSSTGGGGYEQYF.

The chain uses TRBV12-3 or TRBV12-4 and TRBJ2-7; D possibly corresponds to TRBD1 (6 bases). The CDR3 length is 13 residues. The V gene lost 6 bases and the J gene lost 1 base, with 10 bases spanning the gap. CDR3 sequence reads: CASRGTNSYEQYF. The CDR3 DNA reads as TGTGCCAGCAGAGGGACAAATTCCTACGAGCAGTACTTC.

This rearrangement joins TRBV5-1 to TRBJ1-5; no reliable D call. The V end was cut by 1 base, the J end by 3 bases, with 17 bases between. Germline V CDR1 and CDR2: SGHRS, YFSETQ. The CDR3 extends over 17 amino acids. DNA for the CDR3: TGCGCCAGCAGCTTGCGCCCTGGTTCGGAGATCAATCAGCCCCAGCATTTT. Amino acids: CASSLRPGSEINQPQHF.

The chain couples TRBV5-5 to TRBJ2-7; 7 bases are shared with TRBD1. J gave up 2 bases and V 0 bases, and 5 bases lay outside the gene matches. The V gene's germline CDR1 is SGHKS and CDR2 YYEKEE (reference sequence). The CDR3 contains 15 residues. The CDR3 DNA reads as TGTGCCAGCAGCTTGGGGACAGGCGTTACCTACGAGCAGTACTTC. Translation gives CASSLGTGVTYEQYF.

The chain couples TRBV4-3 to TRBJ2-7; D may be TRBD1 (6 bases). V was pared by 0 bases and J by 4 bases, with 16 bases between. The germline gives CDR1 LGHNA, CDR2 YSLEER. This CDR3 is 16 amino acids long. In DNA, the CDR3 is TGCGCCAGCAGCCAAGACCAGGGGCGTTATGGGTACGAGCAGTACTTC. Encoded protein: CASSQDQGRYGYEQYF.

This clone was seen only a few times. The chain couples TRBV3-1 (or the pseudogene TRBV3-2) to TRBJ2-5; 8 nucleotides align to TRBD1. Germline lookup yields CDR1 LGHDT and CDR2 YNNKEL (reference sequence). Trimming took 8 bases from V and 5 from J; bases not matched to a gene: 10. The CDR3 loop spans 14 amino acids. CDR3 protein: CASWDRQGMETQYF. CDR3 nucleotide sequence: TGTGCCAGCTGGGACAGACAGGGGATGGAGACCCAGTACTTC.

This clone was recorded only once. The genes are TRBV11-2 and TRBJ1-2; D gene unclear. Germline CDR1 is SGHAT and CDR2 is FQNNGV. This CDR3 is built from 14 residues. Trimming cost V 1 base and J 1 base, with 7 bases left between them. This chain's CDR3 is CASSLGLLNYGYTF. The CDR3 DNA follows: TGTGCCAGCAGCTTAGGACTGCTTAACTATGGCTACACCTTC.

The V and J genes are TRBV6-6 and TRBJ2-3; possibly TRBD1 for D (6 bases). CDR1 and CDR2 from the germline V gene are MNHNY and SVGAGI (reference sequence). V was shortened by 5 bases and J by 1 base, with 13 bases between the two germline ends. The CDR3 contains 15 residues. CDR3 sequence reads: CASSRTGLGTDTQYF. For the CDR3, the DNA is TGTGCCAGCAGTCGAACAGGGCTCGGCACAGATACGCAGTATTTT.

V usage is TRBV5-1 and J usage is TRBJ2-7; 10 bases are a match to TRBD1. Germline trimming cut 6 bases from V and 3 bases from J; bases unmatched to any gene: 3. The CDR3 has 13 amino acids. Germline CDR1 SGHRS, CDR2 YFSETQ. In nucleotides, the CDR3 is TGCGCCAGCAAGGGACAGGGGAACTACGAGCAGTACTTC. Translation gives CASKGQGNYEQYF.

This rearrangement joins TRBV5-1 to TRBJ2-5; D remains ambiguous. The CDR3 is 15 residues long. Trimming took off 0 bases at V and 1 base at J, with 10 bases between the two ends. The germline CDR1 and CDR2 sequences are SGHRS and YFSETQ. CDR3 amino acids: CASSLAGTSQETQYF. The CDR3 DNA reads TGCGCCAGCAGCTTGGCGGGTACCTCCCAAGAGACCCAGTACTTC.

This clone was detected only a few times. The CDR3 DNA sequence: TGTGCCAGCAGCCGCGGGGGCGGGGCCGGGGAGCTGTTTTTT. It codes for CASSRGGGAGELFF. V is TRBV7-2 and J is TRBJ2-2, with D maybe TRBD2 (7 bases). Trimming took off 5 bases at V and 6 bases at J, with 13 bases between the two ends. The CDR3 covers 14 residues. CDR1 SGHTA and CDR2 FQGNSA come from the germline V gene.

V usage is TRBV14 and J usage is TRBJ1-3; D ambiguous. Trimming stripped 5 bases from V and 0 bases from J, with 5 bases between. Germline values: CDR1 SGHDN, CDR2 FVKESK. This CDR3 has 13 residues. In DNA form, the CDR3 reads TGTGCCAGCAGCTTAGCCTCTGGAAACACCATATATTTT. It yields the protein CASSLASGNTIYF.

The chain joins TRBV18 to TRBJ1-3; D unresolved. With 0 bases removed from V and 0 bases from J, the gap between germline ends came to 12 bases. The germline gives CDR1 KGHSH, CDR2 LQKENI. This CDR3 has 17 amino acids. CDR3 residues: CASSPPRAFGSGNTIYF. DNA for the CDR3: TGTGCCAGCTCACCACCGAGGGCGTTCGGCTCTGGAAACACCATATATTTT.

This clone has only a few counts. This chain links TRBV7-9 with TRBJ1-1; no firm D call. Trimming shortened V by 4 bases and J by 9 bases, and 9 bases separated the two germline ends. Germline V gives CDR1 SEHNR, CDR2 FQNEAQ (reference sequence). The CDR3 extends over 11 amino acids. The CDR3 sequence: CASSSDWKAFF. The DNA for the CDR3 is TGTGCCAGCAGCTCCGACTGGAAAGCTTTCTTT.

The chain links TRBV19 to TRBJ1-1; a weak D match, TRBD1 (6 bases). Trimming left V 5 bases short and J 1 base short, with 11 bases between. This CDR3 has 14 residues. Germline V CDR1 and CDR2: LNHDA, SQIVND (reference sequence). The DNA for the CDR3 is TGTGCCAGTAGTCCCCTAGGGGGGAACACTGAAGCTTTCTTT. Its translation: CASSPLGGNTEAFF.

This clone was counted only a few times. This sequence joins TRBV4-1 and TRBJ2-6, with D perhaps matching TRBD1 (6 bases). Germline-derived CDR1 and CDR2 are MGHRA and YSYEKL. Trimming removed 0 bases at V and 4 bases at J, with 7 bases between. The CDR3 contains 15 residues. The CDR3 sequence: CASSQEGAGANVLTF. CDR3 nucleotides: TGCGCCAGCAGCCAAGAGGGGGCGGGGGCCAACGTCCTGACTTTC.

This clone was detected only once. The genes are TRBV3-1 (or the pseudogene TRBV3-2) and TRBJ1-2; a possible D gene is TRBD1 (6 bases). Germline V gene sequence: CDR1 LGHDT, CDR2 YNNKEL (reference sequence). CDR3 length: 14 amino acids. V was trimmed by 4 bases and J by 5 bases, leaving 14 bases between them. The CDR3 sequence: CASSPMGATYGYTF. The CDR3 DNA sequence: TGTGCCAGCAGCCCCATGGGGGCGACGTATGGCTACACCTTC.

The chain carries TRBV5-4 and TRBJ2-3, with D uncertain. The V and J ends lost 3 bases and 4 bases respectively, with 6 bases between them. Germline V lookup: CDR1 SGHNT, CDR2 YYREEE (reference sequence). There are 12 residues in the CDR3. CDR3 sequence: CASSSSPDTQYF. The DNA of the CDR3 is TGTGCCAGCAGCTCGTCCCCAGATACGCAGTATTTT.

The chain links TRBV10-3 to TRBJ2-7; 14 bases line up with TRBD2. This CDR3 region has 16 residues. Germline V gene data show CDR1 as ENHRY and CDR2 as SYGVKD. The ends lost 3 bases at V and 2 bases at J; junction bases unmatched: 3. CDR3 DNA: TGTGCCATCAGTGACCCGACTAGCGGGGGGGCCTACGAGCAGTACTTC. This sequence encodes CAISDPTSGGAYEQYF.

The chain couples TRBV30 to TRBJ2-7; 7 bases line up with TRBD2. Germline values: CDR1 GTSNPN, CDR2 SVGIG (reference sequence). The ends lost 0 bases at V and 7 bases at J; junction bases unmatched: 9. The CDR3 totals 14 residues. The CDR3 sequence is CAWSVRAGLREQYF. The CDR3, as DNA: TGTGCCTGGAGTGTACGGGCGGGACTAAGGGAGCAGTACTTC.

This clone was counted once. The V and J genes are TRBV19 and TRBJ2-1, with unresolved D. Germline V gives CDR1 LNHDA, CDR2 SQIVND (reference sequence). The CDR3 contains 13 residues. Trimming cost V 6 bases and J 4 bases, with 10 bases left between them. The CDR3 here is CASSPQAYNEQFF. CDR3 DNA sequence: TGTGCCAGTAGCCCTCAGGCGTACAATGAGCAGTTCTTC.

The chain uses TRBV6-1 and TRBJ1-6; 7 nucleotides match TRBD1. Looked up from germline, CDR1 is MNHNS and CDR2 is SASEGT. This CDR3 spans 20 amino acids. J gave up 2 bases and V 0 bases, and 13 bases lay outside the gene matches. For the CDR3, the DNA is TGTGCCAGCAGTGAAGCGATGCCCGGAAAGGGACAGACCTATAATTCACCCCTCCACTTT. It specifies CASSEAMPGKGQTYNSPLHF.